These 3 T cell receptor beta chains were all obtained from the same sample, sequenced in a study of cytomegalovirus exposure and HLA in healthy donors. Sequenced by immunoSEQ multiplex PCR; TCRdb stores in-frame clones only, minus some. The sample holds approximately 100,000 clones, approximately 90% seen once. Sequencing used PBMCs. The receptors come from a young woman in good health and CMV-seropositive.

The V call is TRBV10-3, the J call TRBJ1-5; no reliable D call. V lost 8 bases and J lost 0, with 14 bases in between. This CDR3 comprises 15 residues. CDR1 and CDR2 from the germline V gene are ENHRY and SYGVKD. CDR3 nucleotides: TGTGCCATCCGGTCCGCGGGCGATAGCAATCAGCCCCAGCATTTT. As protein: CAIRSAGDSNQPQHF.

The CDR3 region is CASSHLGGVSGNTIYF. The DNA of the CDR3 is TGTGCCAGCAGCCACCTGGGGGGAGTGTCTGGAAACACCATATATTTT. The V and J genes are TRBV9 and TRBJ1-3, with TRBD1 as a possible D gene (5 bases). Trimming removed 4 bases from V and 1 base from J, with 15 bases in between. The CDR3 runs 16 residues. Germline V gene data show CDR1 as SGDLS and CDR2 as YYNGEE.

This clone is a singleton in its sample. V and J are TRBV10-3 and TRBJ1-1; 12 bases align to TRBD1. The V segment lost 8 bases and the J segment 4 bases; nucleotides outside the gene matches: 5. The length of the CDR3 is 14 residues. The germline gives CDR1 ENHRY, CDR2 SYGVKD. The CDR3 spells CAIWDRGPGTEAFF. Written as DNA, the CDR3 is TGTGCCATCTGGGACAGGGGGCCGGGCACTGAAGCTTTCTTT.